This T cell receptor beta chain was found in a study of response to subunit inactivated influenza vaccine. General observations from the study: T cells newly recruited by each seasonal influenza vaccination are few, the authors suggested.

Turning to this clonotype: What it binds is not known.

Trimming cost V 4 bases and J 7 bases; bases outside gene matches: 5. CDR3 size: 15 residues. Looked up from germline, CDR1 is SGHNT and CDR2 is YYREEE (reference sequence). MiXCR was run by TCRdb on the RT-PCR reads, yielding one entry per CDR3 protein. In the table there are 550,000 to 650,000 distinct CDR3 sequences, 12% of which are singletons. The sequencing used PBMCs from blood, collected on the day of vaccination. The sequence was collected from a man aged 45-60 years who received an inactivated influenza vaccine. This sequence joins TRBV5-4 and TRBJ2-1; 13 bases are a match to TRBD2. The CDR3 here is CASSRLAGGGNEQFF. CDR3 nucleotides: TGTGCCAGCAGCCGACTAGCGGGGGGTGGGAATGAGCAGTTCTTC.